Listed below are T cell receptor beta chains from one sample, sequenced in a study of cytomegalovirus exposure and HLA in healthy donors. Profiled with immunoSEQ multiplex PCR; TCRdb holds only in-frame clones, not every one. The sample has some 100,000 clones, 65% to 80% seen once. What was sequenced was PBMCs. The receptors here all came from a man in his fifties or sixties in good health and CMV-seronegative. The CDR3 runs from the conserved cysteine through the conserved F or W.

J: TRBJ2-7; length: 13; V: TRBV18; CDR3: CASSPSIAYEQYF
J: TRBJ2-7; length: 16; V: TRBV5-6; CDR3: CASSLGLAGANYEQYF
J: TRBJ1-2; length: 15; V: TRBV7-8; CDR3: CASSPLGSTNYGYTF
J: TRBJ1-3; length: 14; V: TRBV7-2; CDR3: CASSLGASGNTIYF
J: TRBJ2-7; length: 13; V: TRBV5-4; CDR3: CASSLPGFHEQYF
J: TRBJ1-2; length: 12; V: TRBV6-1; CDR3: CATGLRGYGYTF
J: TRBJ1-2; length: 15; V: TRBV5-1; CDR3: CASSLAGRINYGYTF
J: TRBJ2-5; length: 14; V: TRBV19; CDR3: CASSIEVAQETQYF
J: TRBJ1-6; length: 16; V: TRBV2; CDR3: CASRGTDSFQNSPLHF
J: TRBJ1-1; length: 13; V: TRBV11-3; CDR3: CASSWGGDTEAFF
J: TRBJ1-1; length: 16; V: TRBV27; CDR3: CASRRGGGWGGTEAFF
J: TRBJ2-1; length: 14; V: TRBV18; CDR3: CASSPQGVFNEQFF
J: TRBJ1-1; length: 14; V: TRBV30; CDR3: CAWSAEEEINEAFF
J: -; length: 15; V: TRBV4-1; CDR3: CASSQGLAGAHEQYF
J: TRBJ1-6; length: 16; V: TRBV5-4; CDR3: CASSSDRGLLFSPLHF
J: TRBJ1-1; length: 15; V: TRBV19; CDR3: CASSVHDRGYTEAFF
J: TRBJ1-1; length: 14; V: TRBV30; CDR3: CAAAWTTRDTEAFF
J: TRBJ2-3; length: 15; V: TRBV7-3; CDR3: CASSPRGDGTDTQYF
J: TRBJ1-2; length: 14; V: TRBV4-2; CDR3: CASSQGRVSGGYTF
J: TRBJ2-7; length: 14; V: TRBV28; CDR3: CASSRTGGADEQYF
J: TRBJ1-3; length: 16; V: TRBV7-8; CDR3: CASSLGQALSGNTIYF
J: TRBJ1-2; length: 18; V: TRBV9; CDR3: CASSVGVPGTGGGYGYTF
J: TRBJ2-7; length: 11; V: TRBV20-1; CDR3: CSALTAYEQYF
J: TRBJ1-4; length: 14; V: TRBV5-1; CDR3: CASSPEATNEKLFF
J: TRBJ2-7; length: 12; V: TRBV2; CDR3: CASSLLQELQYF
J: TRBJ2-5; length: 13; V: TRBV29-1; CDR3: CSVLQGAKETQYF
J: TRBJ2-1; length: 19; V: TRBV28; CDR3: CTSRGTGLAGFNFNNEQFF
J: TRBJ1-4; length: 15; V: TRBV5-1; CDR3: CASSLEGVGGEKLFF
J: TRBJ1-2; length: 15; V: TRBV30; CDR3: CAWSSGTGGNYGYTF
J: TRBJ2-1; length: 12; V: TRBV19; CDR3: CASSIRGNEQFF
J: TRBJ1-3; length: 14; V: TRBV28; CDR3: CAITRGSSGNTIYF
J: TRBJ2-2; length: 15; V: TRBV6-4; CDR3: CASRALAGNTGELFF